This TCR beta chain was obtained from a study of T cell responses to AZD1222 COVID-19 vaccine. Study-wide results and caveats: Once two AZD1222 doses were given, Spike-specific TCR breadth and depth went up.

Assay: immunoSEQ multiplex PCR; the TCRdb copy retains only in-frame clones and omits some. The table shows almost 50,000 clones, with roughly 84% occurring only once. The trim removed 1 base at V and 3 bases at J, leaving 5 bases unmatched. CDR3 length equals 15 residues. Germline V gives CDR1 LGHDT, CDR2 YNNKEL (reference sequence). As to this clone: Its matching antigen is unknown.

The rearrangement links TRBV3-1 (or the pseudogene TRBV3-2) to TRBJ1-2; 7 bases are a match to TRBD1. The clonotype was recovered from an adult in good health. The source material was peripheral blood, sampled on day 0 of MenACWY control vaccination. CDR3 nucleotides: TGTGCCAGCAGCCAAGGAGGGACAGCTCACTATGGCTACACCTTC. It is translated as CASSQGGTAHYGYTF.